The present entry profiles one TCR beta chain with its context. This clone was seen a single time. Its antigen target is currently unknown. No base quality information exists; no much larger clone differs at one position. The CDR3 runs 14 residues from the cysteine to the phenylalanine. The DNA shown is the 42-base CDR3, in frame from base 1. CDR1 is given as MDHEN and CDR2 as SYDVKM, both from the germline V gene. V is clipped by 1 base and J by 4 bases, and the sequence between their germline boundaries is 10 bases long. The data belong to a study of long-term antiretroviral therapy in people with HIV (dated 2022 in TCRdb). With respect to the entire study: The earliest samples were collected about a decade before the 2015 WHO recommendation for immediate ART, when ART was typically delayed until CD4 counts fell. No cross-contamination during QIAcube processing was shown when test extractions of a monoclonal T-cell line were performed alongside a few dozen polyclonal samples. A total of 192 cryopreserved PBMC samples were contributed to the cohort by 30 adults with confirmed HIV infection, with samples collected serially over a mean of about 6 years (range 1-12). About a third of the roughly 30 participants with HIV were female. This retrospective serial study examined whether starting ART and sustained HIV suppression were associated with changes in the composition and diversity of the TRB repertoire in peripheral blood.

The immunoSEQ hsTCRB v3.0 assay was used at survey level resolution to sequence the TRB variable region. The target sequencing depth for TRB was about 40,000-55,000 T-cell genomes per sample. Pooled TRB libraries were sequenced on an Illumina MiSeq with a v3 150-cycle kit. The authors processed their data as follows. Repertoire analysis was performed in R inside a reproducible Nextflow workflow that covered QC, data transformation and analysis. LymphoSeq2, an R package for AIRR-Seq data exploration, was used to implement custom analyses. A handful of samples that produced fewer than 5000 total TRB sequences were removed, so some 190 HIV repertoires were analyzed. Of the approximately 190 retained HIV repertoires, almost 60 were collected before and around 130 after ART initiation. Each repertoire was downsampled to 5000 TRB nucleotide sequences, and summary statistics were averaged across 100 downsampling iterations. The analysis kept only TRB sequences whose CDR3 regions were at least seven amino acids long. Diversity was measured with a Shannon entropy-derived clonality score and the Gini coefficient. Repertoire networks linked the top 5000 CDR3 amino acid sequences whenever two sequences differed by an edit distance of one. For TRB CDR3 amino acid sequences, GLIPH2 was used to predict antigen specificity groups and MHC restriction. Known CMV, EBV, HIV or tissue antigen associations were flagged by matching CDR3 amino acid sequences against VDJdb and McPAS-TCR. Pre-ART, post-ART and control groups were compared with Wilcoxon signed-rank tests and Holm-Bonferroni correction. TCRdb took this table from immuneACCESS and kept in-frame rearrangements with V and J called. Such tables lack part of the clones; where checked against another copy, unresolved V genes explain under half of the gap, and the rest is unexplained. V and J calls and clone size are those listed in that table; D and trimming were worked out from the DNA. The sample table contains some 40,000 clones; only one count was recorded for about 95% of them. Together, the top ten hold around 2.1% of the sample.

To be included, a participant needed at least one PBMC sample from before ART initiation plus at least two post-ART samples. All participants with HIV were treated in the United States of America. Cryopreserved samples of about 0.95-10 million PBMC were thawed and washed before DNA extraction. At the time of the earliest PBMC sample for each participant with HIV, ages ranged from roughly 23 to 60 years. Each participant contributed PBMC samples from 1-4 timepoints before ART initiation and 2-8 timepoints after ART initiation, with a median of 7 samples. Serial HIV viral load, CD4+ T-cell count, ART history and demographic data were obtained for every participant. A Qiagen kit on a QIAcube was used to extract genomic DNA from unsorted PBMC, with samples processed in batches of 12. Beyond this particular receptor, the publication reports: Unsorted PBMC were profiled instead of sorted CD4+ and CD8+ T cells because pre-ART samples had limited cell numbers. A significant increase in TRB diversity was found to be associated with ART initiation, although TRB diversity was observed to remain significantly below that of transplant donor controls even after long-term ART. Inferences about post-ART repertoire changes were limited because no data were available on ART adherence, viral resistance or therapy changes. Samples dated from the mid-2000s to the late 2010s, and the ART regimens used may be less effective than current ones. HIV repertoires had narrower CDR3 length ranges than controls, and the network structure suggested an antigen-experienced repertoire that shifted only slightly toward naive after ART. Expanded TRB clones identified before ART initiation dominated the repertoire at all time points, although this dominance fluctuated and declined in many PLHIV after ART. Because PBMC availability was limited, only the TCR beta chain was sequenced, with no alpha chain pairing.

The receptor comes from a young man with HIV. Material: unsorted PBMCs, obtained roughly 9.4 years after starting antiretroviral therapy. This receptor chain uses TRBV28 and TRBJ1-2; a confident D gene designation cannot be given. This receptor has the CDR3 CASSLFGGLYGYTF. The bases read TGTGCCAGCAGTTTATTCGGCGGTCTCTATGGCTACACCTTC.